This is a list of T cell receptor beta chains from one sample in a study of cytomegalovirus exposure and HLA in healthy donors. Assay: immunoSEQ multiplex PCR; the TCRdb copy retains only in-frame clones and omits some. This table has about 190,000 clones, roughly 86% appearing once. The sequenced sample was PBMCs. The receptors were sampled from a middle-aged man in good health and CMV-seropositive. Both conserved end residues are part of each CDR3. The D gene is left open where the match is weak.

TRBD1 | TRBJ1-1 | TRBV7-7 | CASSSTPDRTNRDTEAFF
. | TRBJ2-7 | TRBV4-1 | CASSQNPGITYEQYF
. | TRBJ1-1 | TRBV5-4 | CASSNGAVGQGNTEAFF
. | TRBJ1-3 | TRBV6-6 | CASSPTGAVGNTIYF
. | TRBJ2-5 | TRBV15 | CATSNGGFETQYF
TRBD2 | TRBJ2-2 | TRBV10-1 | CASSEFRGGHTGELFF
. | . | TRBV14 | CASSPREWSYEQYF
TRBD1 | TRBJ2-1 | TRBV6-4 | CASVDKGQDLYNEQFF
. | TRBJ1-1 | TRBV18 | CASSPPGGTDTEAFF
TRBD1 | TRBJ2-7 | TRBV5-4 | CASSKTGTGSYEQYF
. | TRBJ2-5 | TRBV15 | CATSITAGETQYF
. | TRBJ1-2 | TRBV29-1 | CSAKLRHPGYGYTF
TRBD2 | TRBJ2-7 | TRBV5-6 | CASSLVGRTSGKEEQYF
TRBD1 | TRBJ2-5 | TRBV11-2 | CASSQNRGSQETQYF
. | TRBJ1-3 | TRBV5-4 | CASSSDGGAGNTIYF
. | TRBJ1-1 | TRBV7-3 | CASSPQGTNTEAFF
TRBD2 | TRBJ2-5 | TRBV7-7 | CASSLDREAETQYF
. | TRBJ2-7 | TRBV13 | CASSLGTEYEQYF
. | TRBJ1-1 | TRBV5-6 | CASSVGQIGEAFF
TRBD1 | TRBJ2-1 | TRBV19 | CASSITGTGYNEQFF
TRBD1 | TRBJ1-1 | TRBV20-1 | CSAYSTGWFF
. | TRBJ2-2 | TRBV4-1 | CASSQAYVRGSGELFF
. | TRBJ2-7 | TRBV9 | CASSGHLPGATVSSYEQYF
TRBD2 | TRBJ2-3 | TRBV28 | CASTRTSGRDTQYF